Described below is a single TCR beta chain sequence and its context. What it binds is unknown. The germline V gene has CDR1 MNHEY and CDR2 SVGAGI. This CDR3 has 18 residues. This specimen comes from a study of T cells expressing NK-cell markers. Study at large: The TCR beta repertoires originated in sorted CD3+CD56+NKG2C+, CD3+CD56+NKG2C- and CD3+CD56-NKG2C+ T cells.

TCRdb reprocessed the 5' RACE reads and reports one entry per CDR3 protein, with no DNA. The specimen's table records 300,000 to 500,000 distinct CDR3 sequences. General observations from the study: The same clonotypes also predominated in the CD3+CD56-NKG2C+ fraction of a handful of donors.

J is TRBJ2-2 and V is TRBV6-5; TCRdb's assignment of TRBD2 cannot be checked, as there is no DNA. The receptor was isolated from a woman aged 45-65 years in good health. The sample taken for sequencing was blood T cells: a sorted CD56 or NKG2C T cell subset, CD4+ or CD8+ T cells, or bulk PBMC T cells (not recorded which). The CDR3 protein is CASSDWGVGTITTGELFF.